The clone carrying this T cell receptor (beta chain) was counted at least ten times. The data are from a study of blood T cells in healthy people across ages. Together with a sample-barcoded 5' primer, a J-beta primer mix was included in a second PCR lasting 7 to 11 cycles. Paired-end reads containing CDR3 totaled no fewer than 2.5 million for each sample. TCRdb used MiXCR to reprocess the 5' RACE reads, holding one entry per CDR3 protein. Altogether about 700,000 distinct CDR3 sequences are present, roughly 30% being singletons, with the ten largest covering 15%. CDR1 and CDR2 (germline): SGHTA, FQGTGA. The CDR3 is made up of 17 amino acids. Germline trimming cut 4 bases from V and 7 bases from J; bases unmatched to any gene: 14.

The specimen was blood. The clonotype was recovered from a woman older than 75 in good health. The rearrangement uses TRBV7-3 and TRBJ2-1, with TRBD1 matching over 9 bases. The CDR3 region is CASSSQPPGQGGNEQFF. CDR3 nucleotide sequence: TGTGCCAGCAGCTCCCAACCACCGGGACAGGGAGGTAATGAGCAGTTCTTC.